A selection of T cell receptor beta chains follows, all from one sample in a study of cytomegalovirus exposure and HLA in healthy donors. Data came from immunoSEQ multiplex PCR; TCRdb stores just in-frame clones and leaves some out. The sample lists about 200,000 clones, 79% occurring once. Specimen: PBMCs. These receptors were obtained from a woman in her thirties in good health and CMV-seropositive. Both conserved end residues are part of each CDR3. D genes are given only for firm matches. Clone sizes are given selectively: once, few, many, or a class where the clone is expanded.

j_gene,v_gene,abundance,d_gene,CDR3aa,CDR3nt
TRBJ2-2,TRBV9,.,.,CASSETGTNTGELFF,TGTGCCAGCAGCGAAACGGGGACGAACACCGGGGAGCTGTTTTTT
TRBJ2-5,TRBV6-5,.,.,CASSRTEAQETQYF,TGTGCCAGCAGCCGTACAGAAGCCCAAGAGACCCAGTACTTC
TRBJ1-2,TRBV25-1,medium-sized,TRBD1,CASNPGGGHGGYTF,TGTGCCAGCAATCCAGGGGGAGGCCACGGCGGCTACACCTTC
TRBJ1-2,TRBV19,.,.,CASSSSAGYYGYTF,TGTGCCAGTAGTTCTTCCGCAGGGTACTATGGCTACACCTTC
TRBJ2-7,TRBV5-1,.,TRBD2,CASSFPGTSGTTEQYF,TGCGCCAGCAGCTTTCCCGGGACTAGCGGAACTACCGAGCAGTACTTC
TRBJ2-5,TRBV7-2,.,TRBD1,CASSRDRTQETQYF,TGTGCCAGCAGCAGGGACAGGACCCAAGAGACCCAGTACTTC
TRBJ1-2,TRBV7-2,few,TRBD1,CASSLGSVQGFSGYTF,TGTGCCAGCAGCTTAGGGAGTGTACAGGGGTTTAGTGGCTACACCTTC
TRBJ2-7,TRBV4-1,.,TRBD2,CASSQDQRGGSSYEQYF,TGCGCCAGCAGCCAAGATCAGAGGGGCGGGAGCTCCTACGAGCAGTACTTC
TRBJ1-1,TRBV9,.,.,CASSVAEGGTEAFF,TGTGCCAGCAGCGTAGCGGAAGGGGGCACTGAAGCTTTCTTT
TRBJ2-3,TRBV4-3,.,.,CASSQDWTESTDTQYF,TGCGCCAGCAGCCAAGATTGGACAGAGTCCACAGATACGCAGTATTTT
TRBJ1-2,TRBV18,.,TRBD1,CASSREGTGGGYTF,TGTGCCAGCTCACGAGAAGGGACAGGAGGGGGCTACACCTTC
TRBJ2-3,TRBV28,.,TRBD2,CASSFRGGAADTQYF,TGTGCCAGCAGTTTTCGCGGGGGGGCCGCAGATACGCAGTATTTT
TRBJ2-7,TRBV7-9,.,.,CATDSNSYEQYF,TGTGCCACGGACAGCAATAGCTACGAGCAGTACTTC
TRBJ2-7,TRBV11-3,.,.,CASSGRGGPYEQYF,TGTGCCAGCAGCGGCAGGGGAGGGCCCTACGAGCAGTACTTC
TRBJ2-1,TRBV14,.,TRBD2,CASRRGPGGGAWNEQFF,TGTGCCAGCAGGCGAGGGCCTGGCGGGGGGGCGTGGAATGAGCAGTTCTTC
TRBJ1-1,TRBV10-3,.,.,CAISDEYSQNTEAFF,TGTGCCATCAGTGATGAGTACAGCCAGAACACTGAAGCTTTCTTT